Listed below are T cell receptor beta chains from one sample, sequenced in a study of CD8 T cells in Susac syndrome. TCRdb re-derived calls from the immunoSEQ multiplex PCR reads in MiXCR, one entry per CDR3 protein. The sample shows 160,000 or so distinct CDR3 sequences, about 94% of them seen only once. Sequencing was done on a sample of CD8+ T cells from PBMCs. These receptors originate from a human donor with multiple sclerosis. Each CDR3 is given with its conserved first and last residue. D genes are given only for firm matches. Not every row has a clone size; where given, it reads once, few, many or a size class.

cdr3_aa cdr3_nt j_call v_call d_call clone_size
CASSDLAGPPDEQYF TGTGCCAGCAGCGACCTAGCGGGGCCGCCGGACGAGCAGTACTTC TRBJ2-7 TRBV9 TRBD2 NA
CASSLGEAGNTEAFF TGTGCCAGCAGCTTAGGGGAGGCAGGCAACACTGAAGCTTTCTTT TRBJ1-1 TRBV7-9 NA NA
CSVDGGGKTYEQYF TGCAGCGTTGACGGTGGGGGGAAGACCTACGAGCAGTACTTC TRBJ2-7 TRBV29-1 NA NA
CASCYREITDTQYF TGTGCCAGCTGCTACCGGGAGATCACAGATACGCAGTATTTT TRBJ2-3 TRBV27 NA NA
CASSLKRTQHKETQYF TGTGCCAGCAGCTTGAAAAGGACACAACACAAAGAGACCCAGTACTTC TRBJ2-5 TRBV5-6 NA NA
CASSSGGAALGYTF TGTGCCAGCAGTTCGGGGGGGGCGGCCTTGGGCTACACCTTC TRBJ1-2 TRBV27 NA NA
CASSSRKSDTQYF TGTGCCAGCAGTTCGCGGAAATCAGATACGCAGTATTTT TRBJ2-3 TRBV6-2/TRBV6-3 NA NA
CASGLDEQFF TGTGCTAGTGGTTTAGATGAGCAGTTCTTC TRBJ2-1 TRBV12-5 NA once
CASSLVQGVDGYTF TGTGCCAGCAGCTTAGTCCAGGGAGTCGATGGCTACACCTTC TRBJ1-2 TRBV7-9 NA NA
CSVEWGWDYGYTF TGCAGCGTTGAGTGGGGATGGGACTATGGCTACACCTTC TRBJ1-2 TRBV29-1 NA once
CASSLTQGARNSPLHF TGTGCCAGCAGCCTGACCCAGGGGGCGCGTAATTCACCCCTCCACTTT TRBJ1-6 TRBV27 TRBD1 NA
CASRGDRVILDQPQHF TGTGCCAGCAGAGGAGACAGGGTGATCTTGGATCAGCCCCAGCATTTT TRBJ1-5 TRBV2 TRBD1 NA
CASSPGRGLEQYF TGTGCCAGCAGCCCGGGGAGGGGGCTTGAGCAGTACTTC TRBJ2-7 TRBV12-3/TRBV12-4 NA NA